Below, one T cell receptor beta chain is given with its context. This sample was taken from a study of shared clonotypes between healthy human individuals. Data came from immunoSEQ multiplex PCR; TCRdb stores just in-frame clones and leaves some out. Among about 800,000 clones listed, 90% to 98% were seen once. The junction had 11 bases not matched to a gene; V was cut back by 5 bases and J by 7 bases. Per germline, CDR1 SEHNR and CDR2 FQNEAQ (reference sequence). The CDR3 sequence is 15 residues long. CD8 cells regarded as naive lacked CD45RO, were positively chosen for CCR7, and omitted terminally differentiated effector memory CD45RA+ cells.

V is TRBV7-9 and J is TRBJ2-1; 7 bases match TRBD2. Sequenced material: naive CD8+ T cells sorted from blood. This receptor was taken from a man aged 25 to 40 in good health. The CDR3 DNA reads TGTGCCAGCAGCCTCCTCGGCGGGAGTGGTAATGAGCAGTTCTTC. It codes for CASSLLGGSGNEQFF. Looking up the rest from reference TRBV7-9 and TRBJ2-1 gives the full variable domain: DTGVSQNPRHKITKRGQNVTFRCDPISEHNRLYWYRQTLGQGPEFLTYFQNEAQLEKSRLLSDRFSAERPKGSFSTLEIQRTEQGDSAMYLCASSLLGGSGNEQFFGPGTRLTVL.